These 7 T cell receptor beta chains were sequenced from one sample in a study of shared T cell receptors in the human thymus. Method: immunoSEQ multiplex PCR; TCRdb's copy keeps in-frame clones and lacks some. The sample has about 730,000 clones, approximately 85% seen once. These data are also associated with another study on human thymus T cells.

The sequencing sample was made of thymocytes. Every receptor here comes from a girl less than two years old with a congenital heart defect.

The chain uses TRBV23-1 and TRBJ2-7; 9 nucleotides align to TRBD1. TRBV23-1 is an open reading frame, and its role is uncertain. V lost 11 bases to trimming and J lost 1 base; unmatched junction nucleotides: 6. The CDR3 has 13 amino acids. CDR3 region: CAVPGTGSYEQYF. The CDR3 DNA follows: TGCGCCGTTCCGGGGACAGGGTCCTACGAGCAGTACTTC.

This clone was detected once. This chain uses TRBV7-8 with TRBJ2-7, with D possibly matching TRBD2 (6 bases). Germline values: CDR1 SGHVS, CDR2 FQNEAQ. CDR3 length: 15 residues. V lost 0 bases and J lost 6, with 15 bases in between. The CDR3 loop is CASSLASPRDSEQYF. Here the CDR3 DNA reads TGTGCCAGCAGCTTAGCGTCCCCGCGGGACTCCGAGCAGTACTTC.

The CDR3 sequence is CASSYHGQNYGYTF. The CDR3 DNA sequence: TGTGCCAGCAGTTACCATGGACAGAACTATGGCTACACCTTC. V gene TRBV6-5 combines with J gene TRBJ1-2, with D perhaps matching TRBD1 (6 bases). Germline V CDR1 and CDR2: MNHEY, SVGAGI. The V end lost 2 bases, the J end lost 2 bases, and 9 bases lay between the germline ends. The CDR3 is 14 amino acids.

This clone was seen a handful of times. J is TRBJ2-7 and V is TRBV14, with TRBD2 as a possible D gene (6 bases). Germline V CDR1 and CDR2: SGHDN, FVKESK. The CDR3 totals 17 residues. Trimming stripped 1 base from V and 0 bases from J, with 16 bases between. The CDR3 protein is CASSQGKGTSNSYEQYF. DNA of the CDR3: TGTGCCAGCAGCCAAGGAAAAGGGACTTCCAACTCCTACGAGCAGTACTTC.

V is TRBV10-1 and J is TRBJ2-2; possible D gene TRBD2, 5 bases. From germline, CDR1 is WNHNN and CDR2 SYGVQD (reference sequence). V dropped 8 bases and J dropped 1 base, with 5 bases sitting between them. The CDR3 runs to 12 residues. The CDR3: CASAGNTGELFF. CDR3 coding DNA: TGCGCCAGCGCGGGGAACACCGGGGAGCTGTTTTTT.

This CDR3 reads CSGTRDYGTDTQYF. CDR3 in DNA: TGCAGCGGAACACGGGACTACGGAACAGATACGCAGTATTTT. V usage is TRBV29-1 and J usage is TRBJ2-3; TRBD2 matches at 7 bases. Trimming took 7 bases from V and 3 from J; bases not matched to a gene: 10. Looked up from germline, CDR1 is SQVTM and CDR2 is ANQGSEA. The CDR3 runs 14 residues.

This rearrangement joins TRBV5-8 to TRBJ2-7, with a weak D call TRBD1 (6 bases). Trimming stripped 4 bases from V and 2 bases from J, with 31 bases between. In germline, CDR1 is SGHTS, CDR2 YDEGEE. The CDR3 has 20 amino acids. CDR3 DNA sequence: TGTGCCAGCAGCCACCTTCCCGACAGGACTCAGGTTACTGGGACCTACGAGCAGTACTTC. Translating it yields CASSHLPDRTQVTGTYEQYF.